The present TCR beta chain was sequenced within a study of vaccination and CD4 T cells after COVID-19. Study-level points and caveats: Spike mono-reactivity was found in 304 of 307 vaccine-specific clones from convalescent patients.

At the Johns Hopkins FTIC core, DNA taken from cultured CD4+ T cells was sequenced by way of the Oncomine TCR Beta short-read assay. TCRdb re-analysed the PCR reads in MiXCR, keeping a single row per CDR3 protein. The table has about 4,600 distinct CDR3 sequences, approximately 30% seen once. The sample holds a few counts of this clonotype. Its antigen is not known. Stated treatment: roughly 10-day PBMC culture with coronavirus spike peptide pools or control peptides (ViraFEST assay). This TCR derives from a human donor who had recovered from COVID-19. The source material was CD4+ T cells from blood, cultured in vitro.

In nucleotides, the CDR3 is TGTGCCAGCAGGCCCCACCGACTAGCGGGAAACAATGAGCAGTTCTTC. Amino acids: CASRPHRLAGNNEQFF. The chain carries TRBV6-2 or TRBV6-3 and TRBJ2-1; 11 nucleotides align to TRBD2. V lost 6 bases and J lost 5; bases outside the gene matches: 9. The CDR3 extends over 16 amino acids. The germline gives CDR1 MNHEY, CDR2 SVGEGT.